This T cell receptor (beta chain) was captured by sequencing in a study of blood T cell repertoires in COVID-19. Authors' data handling: Reference gene primer amplification in the assay estimated nucleated cell counts. Libraries were prepared by immunoSEQ multiplex PCR; TCRdb keeps only in-frame clonotypes and omits some of them. The V and J calls and the clone size are those of that table, but D and trimming were determined from the DNA. The table records approximately 400,000 clones, around 90% of them present only once. The V gene lost 1 base and the J gene lost 13 bases, with 20 bases spanning the gap. There are 14 residues in the CDR3. Germline V gene sequence: CDR1 SGHRS, CDR2 YFSETQ.

This TCR derives from a man aged 35-49 years with acute or convalescent COVID-19. The sequencing input was peripheral blood. The gene calls are TRBV5-1 and TRBJ2-5; D is possibly TRBD1 (6 bases). Here the CDR3 DNA reads TGCGCCAGCAGCTTGAATGACGAGGGGACAAGATTGTACTTC. Amino acid sequence: CASSLNDEGTRLYF.